This TCR beta chain emerged from a study of cytomegalovirus exposure and HLA in healthy donors. The CDR3 length is 11 residues. With V trimmed by 6 bases and J by 10 bases, 5 bases remained unmatched. Germline V gene lookup returns CDR1 MGHDK and CDR2 SYGVNS. PCR primers comprised 60 Vbeta and 13 Jbeta primers. Using immunoSEQ multiplex PCR, the repertoire was profiled, and TCRdb retains in-frame clones only, with some absent. Of about 98,000 clones listed, roughly 70% are singletons. Study-wide results and limits: Confirmation in vitro established that a few CMV-associated chains were specific for CMV antigens.

On this clone itself: Its antigen is as yet unknown.

This receptor was obtained from a man aged 45-65 years in good health and CMV-seronegative. The sample was PBMCs. The gene calls are TRBV25-1 and TRBJ1-1, with TRBD1 matching 7 bases. CDR3 amino acids: CASRGGQRAFF. The CDR3 region has the DNA TGTGCCAGCAGGGGGGGACAGCGAGCTTTCTTT.